Following are 26 T cell receptor beta chains from one sample sequenced in a study of early T cells in non-severe SARS-CoV-2 infection. TCRdb called the 5' RACE reads again in MiXCR, with one record for every CDR3 protein. The repertoire holds 76,000 or so distinct CDR3 sequences, with 10% to 12% as singletons. Input material: whole blood. The receptors shown here come from an adult who was a healthcare worker with PCR-confirmed SARS-CoV-2 infection or an uninfected control (not recorded which).

Ten or more counts support this clonotype. The chain joins TRBV20-1 to TRBJ2-3; D remains unclear. Trimming stripped 0 bases from V and 0 bases from J, with 10 bases between. This CDR3 spans 15 amino acids. CDR1 and CDR2 (germline): DFQATT, SNEGSKA (reference sequence). This CDR3 is CSARDLGISTDTQYF. The CDR3 DNA sequence: TGCAGTGCTAGAGATTTAGGGATAAGCACAGATACGCAGTATTTT.

DNA for the CDR3: TGTGCCAGCAGTTCCCCTGGCTCCACCGGGGAGCTGTTTTTT. It codes for CASSSPGSTGELFF. J is TRBJ2-2 and V is TRBV28; D is ambiguous. Germline V gene lookup returns CDR1 MDHEN and CDR2 SYDVKM. Trimming left V 4 bases short and J 4 bases short, with 10 bases between. The CDR3 sequence is 14 residues long.

This clonotype occurred a few times. This chain uses TRBV5-1 with TRBJ2-3; D is uncertain. The CDR3 runs 12 residues. Germline V gene data show CDR1 as SGHRS and CDR2 as YFSETQ. Trimming left V 1 base short and J 6 bases short, with 6 bases between. The CDR3 nucleotides are TGCGCCAGCAGCTTGTATGGGGATACGCAGTATTTT. This encodes CASSLYGDTQYF. Complete variable domain (other parts from reference TRBV5-1 and TRBJ2-3): KAGVTQTPRYLIKTRGQQVTLSCSPISGHRSVSWYQQTPGQGLQFLFEYFSETQRNKGNFPGRFSGRQFSNSRSEMNVSTLELGDSALYLCASSLYGDTQYFGPGTRLTVL.

This clonotype was counted ten times or more. The V and J genes are TRBV27 and TRBJ2-7; no definite D call. The CDR3 covers 13 residues. Germline V CDR1 and CDR2: MNHEY, SMNVEV (reference sequence). Deletions cut 2 bases from V and 3 bases from J, with 8 bases between. In DNA form, the CDR3 reads TGTGCCAGCAGTTTAGGAACCGACTACGAGCAGTACTTC. This translates into CASSLGTDYEQYF.

J is TRBJ1-2 and V is TRBV6-2 or TRBV6-3; D might be TRBD1 (5 bases). CDR1 is MNHEY, CDR2 SVGEGT, per germline. The CDR3 is made up of 15 amino acids. With 5 bases removed from V and 5 bases from J, the gap between germline ends came to 18 bases. The CDR3 region is CASSKRQGFTYGYTF. The CDR3 DNA reads as TGTGCCAGCAGTAAACGCCAGGGATTTACTTATGGCTACACCTTC.

This clonotype has more than one count but fewer than ten. The V call is TRBV2, the J call TRBJ1-5, with TRBD1 as a possible D gene (6 bases). CDR1 is SNHLY, CDR2 FYNNEI, per germline. The CDR3 totals 13 residues. V lost 4 bases and J lost 6, with 10 bases in between. Here the CDR3 reads CASSGEGGQPQHF. DNA for the CDR3: TGTGCCAGCAGTGGGGAGGGGGGTCAGCCCCAGCATTTT.

This clonotype has more than one count but fewer than ten. The chain carries TRBV29-1 and TRBJ2-7, with TRBD1 matching 7 bases. The CDR3 covers 13 residues. The V gene's germline CDR1 is SQVTM and CDR2 ANQGSEA. J lost 2 bases, V lost 4 bases, and 5 bases had no gene match. CDR3 in amino acids: CSVARTGAYEQYF. DNA for the CDR3: TGCAGCGTTGCCCGAACAGGGGCCTACGAGCAGTACTTC.

The chain is built from TRBV4-3 and TRBJ2-5; D may be TRBD1 (8 bases). Trimming shortened V by 1 base and J by 1 base, and 16 bases separated the two germline ends. CDR1 is LGHNA, CDR2 YSLEER, per germline. This CDR3 is 17 amino acids long. The CDR3 loop is CASSQGLDREGQETQYF. CDR3 DNA: TGCGCCAGCAGCCAAGGCTTGGACAGGGAGGGCCAAGAGACCCAGTACTTC.

The genes are TRBV20-1 and TRBJ2-5, with 14 nucleotides matching TRBD2. Germline CDR1 reads DFQATT; CDR2 reads SNEGSKA (reference sequence). The junction had 5 bases not matched to a gene; V was cut back by 6 bases and J by 5 bases. The CDR3 covers 14 residues. The CDR3 bases are TGCAGTGCCGGGACTAGCGGGGGATGGGAGACCCAGTACTTC. The encoded protein is CSAGTSGGWETQYF.

This clonotype appeared a few times. The chain is built from TRBV12-3 or TRBV12-4 and TRBJ1-4; TRBD1 might be the D (5 bases). CDR3 size: 16 residues. V was trimmed by 0 bases and J by 6 bases, leaving 14 bases between them. CDR3 DNA sequence: TGTGCCAGCAGTTTAGCGAACCCCGGGACCGATGAAAAACTGTTTTTT. Translation: CASSLANPGTDEKLFF.

There are a few counts of this clonotype. One junction end does not reproduce the germline sequence, and a read error may be involved. The V and J genes are TRBV12-3 or TRBV12-4 and TRBJ1-2; D unresolved. The CDR3 has 10 amino acids. The CDR3, as DNA: TGTGCCAGCAGTTTACAGGCGCTAAGCTTC. Translation: CASSLQALSF.

This clonotype was counted between two and nine times. Here the CDR3 DNA reads TGTGCCAGCAGGACCTTAGCGGGGAGGGTTGACATTCAGTACTTC. Its protein product is CASRTLAGRVDIQYF. This chain uses TRBV11-2 with TRBJ2-4; TRBD2 agrees at 8 bases. Unmatched junction bases numbered 12, after V lost 6 bases and J lost 8 bases. Germline CDR1 and CDR2: SGHAT and FQNNGV. The CDR3 is 15 amino acids.

This clonotype occurred many times. The CDR3 coding sequence is TGTGCCAGCGGACCGGGACTAGCAGTAGATACGCAGTATTTT. The encoded protein is CASGPGLAVDTQYF. The chain employs TRBV2 and TRBJ2-3; TRBD2 aligns across 9 bases. From germline, CDR1 is SNHLY and CDR2 FYNNEI. The CDR3 has 14 amino acids. After removal of 8 bases from V and 5 bases from J, the junction contained 8 bases not matched to a gene.

The V and J genes are TRBV6-5 and TRBJ1-4; unclear D gene. The CDR3 extends over 12 amino acids. The germline CDR1 and CDR2 sequences are MNHEY and SVGAGI. The V end was cut by 4 bases, the J end by 8 bases, with 8 bases between. As DNA, the CDR3 is TGTGCCAGCAGTTCAGTAGGGGAAAAACTGTTTTTT. Translating gives CASSSVGEKLFF.

Regarding this clonotype: The DNA is left out, because the CDR3 cannot be placed on it with certainty; the CDR3 is given as TCRdb lists it. This sequence joins TRBV2 and TRBJ1-2. The CDR3 length equals 14 residues, ends included. Germline-derived CDR1 and CDR2 are SNHLY and FYNNEI. The CDR3 loop is CASILAGPNYGYTF.

Ten or more counts support this clonotype. This could be a read error, since a much larger clone is one nucleotide away. The chain links TRBV6-6 to TRBJ1-1, with D unclear. V was pared by 5 bases and J by 9 bases, with 13 bases between. This CDR3 is 12 amino acids long. Germline CDR1 MNHNY, CDR2 SVGAGI (reference sequence). CDR3 residues: CASSPGLDQAFF. For the CDR3, the DNA is TGTGCCAGCAGTCCGGGCCTTGATCAAGCTTTCTTT.

This clonotype was seen at least ten times. The chain recombines TRBV4-2 with TRBJ1-1; D is undetermined. With 0 bases removed from V and 0 bases from J, the gap between germline ends came to 8 bases. Germline V gene lookup returns CDR1 LGHNA and CDR2 YNFKEQ. The CDR3 is 15 amino acids. The DNA for the CDR3 is TGTGCCAGCAGCCAAGAGCCGGCCCTGAACACTGAAGCTTTCTTT. Its protein product is CASSQEPALNTEAFF.

V usage is TRBV6-5 and J usage is TRBJ2-2; D is possibly TRBD2 (5 bases). Germline values: CDR1 MNHEY, CDR2 SVGAGI. This CDR3 contains 13 residues. V lost 7 bases and J 4 bases, leaving 10 bases between the germline ends. The CDR3 is CASKRAATGELFF. In DNA form, the CDR3 reads TGTGCCAGCAAGAGGGCAGCCACCGGGGAGCTGTTTTTT.

The sample holds a few counts of this clonotype. The V call is TRBV7-9, the J call TRBJ2-7, with TRBD2 as a possible D gene (6 bases). CDR3 size: 15 residues. CDR1 is SEHNR, CDR2 FQNEAQ, per germline (reference sequence). V lost 1 base and J 0 bases, leaving 10 bases between the germline ends. Here the CDR3 reads CASSLVGGSSYEQYF. The CDR3 nucleotides are TGTGCCAGCAGCTTAGTGGGGGGTAGCTCCTACGAGCAGTACTTC.

This clonotype was seen ten or more times. The chain couples TRBV4-1 to TRBJ1-1, with D possibly being TRBD1 (5 bases). Germline CDR1 MGHRA, CDR2 YSYEKL. This CDR3 has 21 residues. V lost 3 bases to trimming and J lost 0 bases, with 29 bases between them. The CDR3 DNA is TGCGCCAGCAGCCACCGCGCTCCGGGACCGACATTTAACACTATGAACACTGAAGCTTTCTTT. It encodes CASSHRAPGPTFNTMNTEAFF.

The chain carries TRBV7-2 and TRBJ1-2; D unclear. V gave up 1 base and J gave up 4 bases, with 10 bases separating them. The CDR3 is 14 residues long. CDR1 is SGHTA and CDR2 is FQGNSA in the germline V gene. The CDR3 reads CASSLGIVSYGYTF. CDR3 coding DNA: TGTGCCAGCAGCTTAGGAATAGTCTCCTATGGCTACACCTTC.

In this sample, this clonotype turned up a few times. The chain links TRBV7-9 to TRBJ1-1, with a possible D match to TRBD1 (5 bases). Looked up from germline, CDR1 is SEHNR and CDR2 is FQNEAQ (reference sequence). The V end lost 1 base, the J end lost 7 bases, and 10 bases lay between the germline ends. CDR3 length equals 13 residues. The CDR3 DNA sequence: TGTGCCAGCAGCTTAGTTTTGGGGGTTGAAGCTTTCTTT. Encoded protein: CASSLVLGVEAFF.

This clonotype was seen repeatedly, ten times or more. The chain combines TRBV6-2 or TRBV6-3 with TRBJ1-1; D unresolved. The CDR3 has 12 amino acids. Germline CDR1 MNHEY, CDR2 SVGEGT. Trimming removed 8 bases at V and 4 bases at J, with 11 bases between. The CDR3 nucleotides read TGTGCCAGCGGGAGATTGGCCACTGAAGCTTTCTTT. Translated, it gives CASGRLATEAFF.

The chain employs TRBV6-5 and TRBJ1-6; D remains unclear. CDR1 and CDR2 from the germline V gene are MNHEY and SVGAGI. Between the trimmed V and J ends, which lost 6 bases and 3 bases, there was a span of 9 bases. This CDR3 has 14 residues. CDR3: CASRTENYNSPLHF. In nucleotides, the CDR3 is TGTGCCAGCAGGACGGAGAACTATAATTCACCCCTCCACTTT.

This chain links TRBV6-2 or TRBV6-3 with TRBJ1-5; D not certain. The V gene's germline CDR1 is MNHEY and CDR2 SVGEGT. V was pared by 6 bases and J by 7 bases, with 13 bases between. This CDR3 spans 13 amino acids. CDR3 region: CASSRRSDQPQHF. DNA for the CDR3: TGTGCCAGCAGCCGACGGTCGGACCAGCCCCAGCATTTT.

This clonotype was observed a few times. This chain links TRBV7-2 with TRBJ1-4; the D is unclear. Trimming left V 5 bases short and J 5 bases short, with 6 bases between. The germline gives CDR1 SGHTA, CDR2 FQGNSA. The CDR3 is 12 amino acids. The CDR3 spells CASSPGNEKLFF. The CDR3 nucleotides are TGTGCCAGCAGCCCCGGGAATGAAAAACTGTTTTTT.